The 27 T cell receptor beta chains reported below all come from one sample, sequenced in a study of spatial heterogeneity in lung cancer. A single record per CDR3 protein comes from TCRdb applying MiXCR to the 5' RACE reads. This table holds some 11,000 distinct CDR3 sequences, about 6% found once. Time point reported: sample taken at primary tumor resection. Unsorted whole RNA from tumor, nontumor lung or frozen PBMC underwent sequencing. The specimen comprised normal lung tissue next to the tumor, sampled at surgery. The receptor source for this set is a male donor with early-stage non-small cell lung cancer.

This clonotype was seen at least ten times. This beta chain is a stray read from a library made for alpha chains; its abundance is not meaningful. The rearrangement links TRBV7-9 to TRBJ2-7; unclear D gene. This CDR3 is built from 16 residues. Per the germline V gene, CDR1 is SEHNR and CDR2 is FQNEAQ (reference sequence). V was pared by 1 base and J by 0 bases, with 13 bases between. The CDR3 DNA reads TGTGCCAGCAGCTTAGGGGCGTCGGGCCACTCCTACGAGCAGTACTTC. Translated, it gives CASSLGASGHSYEQYF.

At least ten counts were recorded for this clonotype. This beta chain was picked up by a library intended for alpha chains and is off target, so its count carries little meaning. V usage is TRBV15 and J usage is TRBJ2-1, with a possible D match to TRBD2 (6 bases). The length of the CDR3 is 15 residues. The V gene lost 0 bases and the J gene lost 8 bases, with 14 bases spanning the gap. Germline V gene lookup returns CDR1 LNHNV and CDR2 YYDKDF (reference sequence). This CDR3 is CATSRDRRANDEQFF. CDR3 nucleotides: TGTGCCACCAGCAGAGATCGGAGGGCCAACGATGAGCAGTTCTTC.

This clonotype ranks as medium-sized (0.01 to 0.1%). Because the library targeted alpha chains, this beta chain is an off-target read whose size means little. The rearrangement uses TRBV19 and TRBJ2-1; perhaps TRBD1 as D (5 bases). Trimming removed 5 bases from V and 4 bases from J, with 12 bases in between. The CDR3 has 14 residues. Germline CDR1 LNHDA, CDR2 SQIVND (reference sequence). The CDR3 region is CASSADRIYNEQFF. CDR3 DNA sequence: TGTGCCAGTAGTGCTGACAGAATTTACAATGAGCAGTTCTTC.

This clonotype was counted many times. This beta chain appears as a stray read in a library generated for alpha chains; its size is not informative. The chain combines TRBV6-6 with TRBJ1-1; D is possibly TRBD1 (6 bases). Germline CDR1 and CDR2: MNHNY and SVGAGI (reference sequence). Trimming took off 5 bases at V and 9 bases at J, with 13 bases between the two ends. The CDR3 consists of 12 residues. CDR3 in amino acids: CASSPQGRKAFF. Written as DNA, the CDR3 is TGTGCCAGCAGTCCACAGGGTAGAAAAGCTTTCTTT.

About this clonotype: Because this beta chain is a stray read in a library intended to capture alpha chains, its abundance should not be given much weight. The chain employs TRBV2 and TRBJ2-6; D gene ambiguous. The CDR3 consists of 14 residues. Trimming shortened V by 8 bases and J by 0 bases, and 8 bases separated the two germline ends. Per the germline V gene, CDR1 is SNHLY and CDR2 is FYNNEI. CDR3 sequence: CASAKNSGANVLTF. The CDR3 region has the DNA TGTGCCAGCGCTAAGAACTCTGGGGCCAACGTCCTGACTTTC.

By its share, this clonotype is medium-sized. This beta chain is an unintended read in a library built for alpha chains; its size means little. The chain uses TRBV4-3 and TRBJ1-1, with 7 bases matching TRBD1. The length of the CDR3 is 17 residues. From germline, CDR1 is LGHNA and CDR2 YSLEER. The V gene end was trimmed by 0 bases and the J gene end by 2 bases; junction bases not matched to a gene: 9. The CDR3 here is CASSQERGRWSNTEAFF. CDR3 bases: TGCGCCAGCAGCCAAGAAAGGGGGCGATGGTCAAACACTGAAGCTTTCTTT.

On this clonotype: A library prepared for alpha chains yielded this beta chain as an off-target read; its size is of little meaning. The chain employs TRBV3-1 and TRBJ1-1, with D unresolved. Germline loops: CDR1 LGHDT, CDR2 YNNKEL (reference sequence). Trimming shortened V by 1 base and J by 10 bases, and 16 bases separated the two germline ends. The CDR3 is 14 residues long. The CDR3: CASSQGRHPTRAFF. CDR3 DNA sequence: TGTGCCAGCAGCCAAGGCCGCCACCCCACCCGAGCTTTCTTT.

This clonotype was observed many times. This beta chain is a stray read from a library made for alpha chains; its abundance is not meaningful. This sequence joins TRBV7-2 and TRBJ2-3; D unresolved. Germline CDR1 and CDR2: SGHTA and FQGNSA. The CDR3 spans 13 residues. V was trimmed by 6 bases and J by 2 bases, leaving 9 bases between them. DNA of the CDR3: TGTGCCAGCAGTAGGATATACACAGATACGCAGTATTTT. Its protein is CASSRIYTDTQYF.

At least ten counts were recorded for this clonotype. Because the library targeted alpha chains, this beta chain is an off-target read whose size means little. The J gene is TRBJ1-1, the V gene TRBV5-4; no clear D. The V end lost 1 base, the J end lost 4 bases, and 8 bases lay between the germline ends. Germline V gene sequence: CDR1 SGHNT, CDR2 YYREEE (reference sequence). CDR3 length equals 13 residues. The CDR3 DNA is TGTGCCAGCAGCTTGTTGGGATTCACTGAAGCTTTCTTT. This encodes CASSLLGFTEAFF.

By frequency in the sample, this clonotype is medium-sized. This beta chain slipped into a library made for alpha chains as a stray read, so its size is not meaningful. V gene TRBV20-1 combines with J gene TRBJ1-4; 7 bases fit TRBD1. CDR1 is DFQATT and CDR2 is SNEGSKA in the germline V gene (reference sequence). V trimming: 0 bases; J trimming: 8 bases; junction bases outside the gene matches: 6. The CDR3 contains 14 residues. CDR3 in DNA: TGCAGTGCTAGAGATCACAGGGGCGGGGAAAAACTGTTTTTT. Amino acid sequence: CSARDHRGGEKLFF.

There are many counts of this clonotype. This beta chain slipped into a library made for alpha chains as a stray read, so its size is not meaningful. This chain connects TRBV2 to TRBJ1-1, with D perhaps TRBD1 (5 bases). This CDR3 spans 13 amino acids. In germline, CDR1 is SNHLY, CDR2 FYNNEI. V gave up 5 bases and J gave up 1 base, with 8 bases separating them. This CDR3 reads CASSRQGNTEAFF. CDR3 nucleotide sequence: TGTGCCAGCAGTCGGCAGGGGAACACTGAAGCTTTCTTT.

This clonotype was recorded a few times. The size of this beta chain means little, since it is a stray read in a library made for alpha chains. The V and J genes are TRBV19 and TRBJ2-6; D may be TRBD2 (5 bases). From germline, CDR1 is LNHDA and CDR2 SQIVND (reference sequence). V was clipped by 5 bases and J by 1 base, with 12 bases between them. The CDR3 spans 16 residues. For the CDR3, the DNA is TGTGCCAGTAGTGCCCCCCCGGGATCTGGGGCCAACGTCCTGACTTTC. Amino acid sequence: CASSAPPGSGANVLTF.

In regard to this clonotype: This beta chain is an unintended read in a library built for alpha chains; its size means little. The chain's CDR3 is CASSLQHGTVNTEAFF. CDR3 DNA: TGTGCCAGCAGCTTACAACACGGGACAGTGAACACTGAAGCTTTCTTT. This chain links TRBV7-2 with TRBJ1-1; 7 bases are a match to TRBD1. V dropped 2 bases and J dropped 0; count of bases not matched to a gene: 6. This CDR3 is 16 amino acids long. Germline values: CDR1 SGHTA, CDR2 FQGNSA.

The table lists this clonotype with many counts. This beta chain turned up in a library designed for alpha chains; as an off-target read, its abundance says little. The chain is built from TRBV29-1 and TRBJ2-5; possible D gene TRBD2, 5 bases. Looked up from germline, CDR1 is SQVTM and CDR2 is ANQGSEA. Trimming pared 4 bases from V and 8 bases from J, leaving 11 bases between. The CDR3 is made up of 11 amino acids. The CDR3 protein is CSVVDSYTQYF. As DNA, the CDR3 is TGCAGCGTTGTGGACTCTTATACCCAGTACTTC.

This clonotype showed up many times. Compared with germline, one end of the junction differs, possibly owing to a read error. With the library built for alpha chains, this beta chain is off target and its frequency is not meaningful. The chain recombines TRBV7-7 with TRBJ2-5; 13 nucleotides agree with TRBD2. Germline V gives CDR1 SSHAT, CDR2 FNYEAQ (reference sequence). The CDR3 has 17 amino acids. DNA of the CDR3: TGTGCTAGCAGCCAAGGACTAGCGGGGGCAAAACAAGAGACCCAGTACTTC. Protein sequence: CASSQGLAGAKQETQYF.

This clonotype occurred many times. This beta chain is an unintended read in a library built for alpha chains; its size means little. V and J are TRBV30 and TRBJ1-2; D perhaps matches TRBD1 (5 bases). The germline CDR1 and CDR2 sequences are GTSNPN and SVGIG (reference sequence). This CDR3 has 16 amino acids. Trimming shortened V by 0 bases and J by 4 bases, and 18 bases separated the two germline ends. The CDR3, as DNA: TGTGCCTGGAGTGTAACGGGGCAGATGAGAACCTATGGCTACACCTTC. Translated: CAWSVTGQMRTYGYTF.

Ten or more counts support this clonotype. This beta chain is off target for a library built for alpha chains, so its abundance means little. The CDR3 spells CAWNPGANVLTF. CDR3 bases: TGTGCCTGGAATCCTGGGGCCAACGTCCTGACTTTC. This chain connects TRBV30 to TRBJ2-6; D call uncertain. The CDR3 runs to 12 residues. Germline V lookup: CDR1 GTSNPN, CDR2 SVGIG (reference sequence). Trimming pared 4 bases from V and 2 bases from J, leaving 3 bases between.

Comment on this clonotype: Found in a library prepared for alpha chains, this beta chain is an off-target read, and its abundance has little meaning. The gene calls are TRBV29-1 and TRBJ2-7, with TRBD2 as a possible D gene (6 bases). CDR3 size: 12 residues. In germline, CDR1 is SQVTM, CDR2 ANQGSEA. The V end was cut by 6 bases, the J end by 7 bases, with 16 bases between. The CDR3 loop reads CSVGDLGYEQYF. Written as DNA, the CDR3 is TGCAGCGTCGGGGACTTAGGCTATGAGCAGTACTTC.

Comments on this clonotype: This beta chain appears as a stray read in a library generated for alpha chains; its size is not informative. The chain has TRBV6-2 or TRBV6-3 and TRBJ2-5; 9 bases match TRBD1. This CDR3 is 17 amino acids long. Germline CDR1 is MNHEY and CDR2 is SVGEGT. Losses at the gene ends were 6 bases for V and 1 base for J; bases not matched to a gene: 12. The chain's CDR3 is CASSRWGRTGAQETQYF. The CDR3, as DNA: TGTGCCAGCAGCCGTTGGGGCAGGACAGGGGCCCAAGAGACCCAGTACTTC.

Judged by abundance, this clonotype is medium-sized (0.01 to 0.1%). Because the library targeted alpha chains, this beta chain is an off-target read whose size means little. Here the CDR3 reads CASSLVGPYEQYF. In nucleotides, the CDR3 is TGTGCCAGCAGCTTAGTGGGCCCCTACGAGCAGTACTTC. The chain couples TRBV7-2 to TRBJ2-7; D call uncertain. Trimming pared 1 base from V and 2 bases from J, leaving 6 bases between. This CDR3 spans 13 amino acids. Germline V gene lookup returns CDR1 SGHTA and CDR2 FQGNSA.

In this sample, this clonotype turned up a few times. The library was designed around alpha chains, so this beta chain is a stray read whose abundance carries little weight. The rearrangement joins TRBV2 to TRBJ1-1, with no clear D. Germline-derived CDR1 and CDR2 are SNHLY and FYNNEI. V was cut by 3 bases and J by 2 bases, with 1 base left in between. CDR3 length equals 11 residues. CDR3 nucleotide sequence: TGTGCCAGCAGTGATAACACTGAAGCTTTCTTT. This translates into CASSDNTEAFF. Together with reference TRBV2 and TRBJ1-1, the CDR3 gives the full variable domain: EPEVTQTPSHQVTQMGQEVILRCVPISNHLYFYWYRQILGQKVEFLVSFYNNEISEKSEIFDDQFSVERPDGSNFTLKIRSTKLEDSAMYFCASSDNTEAFFGQGTRLTVV.

By share of the sample, this clonotype is medium-sized. In a library made to pick up alpha chains, this beta chain is a stray read with a size that means little. The chain links TRBV27 to TRBJ2-1, with 9 nucleotides matching TRBD2. The germline V gene encodes CDR1 MNHEY and CDR2 SMNVEV (reference sequence). V gave up 4 bases and J gave up 1 base; unmatched junction bases: 5. CDR3 length: 16 residues. Here the CDR3 reads CASSSLLAGSYNEQFF. In DNA, the CDR3 is TGTGCCAGCAGTTCGCTCCTAGCGGGATCCTACAATGAGCAGTTCTTC.

There are many counts of this clonotype. With the library built for alpha chains, this beta chain is off target and its frequency is not meaningful. The rearrangement links TRBV29-1 to TRBJ2-5, with D possibly being TRBD1 (6 bases). Deletions cut 6 bases from V and 2 bases from J, with 7 bases between. The CDR3 runs 11 residues. CDR1 and CDR2 (germline): SQVTM, ANQGSEA. CDR3 residues: CSVGQQETQYF. The CDR3 DNA is TGCAGCGTCGGACAGCAAGAGACCCAGTACTTC. Full variable domain (missing parts from reference TRBV29-1 and TRBJ2-5): SAVISQKPSRDICQRGTSLTIQCQVDSQVTMMFWYRQQPGQSLTLIATANQGSEATYESGFVIDKFPISRPNLTFSTLTVSNMSPEDSSIYLCSVGQQETQYFGPGTRLLVL.

With regard to this clonotype: This beta chain represents an off-target read in a library built for alpha chains; its size is of limited meaning. The chain couples TRBV27 to TRBJ2-1; possible D gene TRBD1, 5 bases. Germline V gene lookup returns CDR1 MNHEY and CDR2 SMNVEV (reference sequence). The germline V and J ends were trimmed by 0 bases and 9 bases, with 12 bases remaining between them. The CDR3 loop spans 14 amino acids. This CDR3 reads CASSLSSGYGEQFF. The DNA for the CDR3 is TGTGCCAGCAGTTTATCATCAGGGTACGGTGAGCAGTTCTTC.

There are many counts of this clonotype. In a library made to pick up alpha chains, this beta chain is a stray read with a size that means little. The chain joins TRBV19 to TRBJ1-2; D not resolved. Germline values: CDR1 LNHDA, CDR2 SQIVND (reference sequence). This CDR3 is 15 amino acids long. Trimming removed 5 bases from V and 4 bases from J, with 17 bases in between. For the CDR3, the DNA is TGTGCCAGTAGTGTGGAATCACGGACGCTCTATGGCTACACCTTC. Residues: CASSVESRTLYGYTF.

This clonotype was observed many times. Because the library targeted alpha chains, this beta chain is an off-target read whose size means little. The chain couples TRBV19 to TRBJ1-2; a possible D gene is TRBD1 (6 bases). CDR1 is LNHDA, CDR2 SQIVND, per germline (reference sequence). Deletions cut 7 bases from V and 5 bases from J, with 23 bases between. The CDR3 runs 16 residues. Here the CDR3 reads CASTRRESGGRYGYTF. CDR3 bases: TGTGCCAGTACTCGAAGAGAGTCCGGGGGGCGTTATGGCTACACCTTC.

This clonotype was recorded many times. The library was built for alpha chains, so this beta chain is an off-target read and its size means little. This sequence joins TRBV3-1 and TRBJ1-1, with TRBD1 as a possible D gene (5 bases). V lost 1 base and J lost 6, with 12 bases in between. Per the germline V gene, CDR1 is LGHDT and CDR2 is YNNKEL (reference sequence). This CDR3 region has 14 residues. The CDR3 coding sequence is TGTGCCAGCAGCCAAGTAGGAGCGGGGCCTGAAGCTTTCTTT. This encodes CASSQVGAGPEAFF.